This T cell receptor beta chain originates from a study of shared T cell receptors in the human thymus. This CDR3 has 14 residues. Unmatched junction bases numbered 4, after V lost 5 bases and J lost 4 bases. CDR1 and CDR2 (germline): SGDLS, YYNGEE. Clones were sequenced by immunoSEQ multiplex PCR, and TCRdb holds only the in-frame ones, with some missing. The sample holds hundreds of thousands of clones; 80% to 90% are singletons and the top ten take roughly 0.0089%. These same data were also listed under a study on human thymus T cells. This second study says: Corrective surgery for congenital heart defects was being performed on the healthy Finnish infants who were the donors. Corrective heart surgery yielded resections, and these provided the thymus tissue. Blood and thymic repertoires both appeared biased in V and J gene usage. Related work showed strongly overlapping thymic repertoires across unrelated individuals.

The chain employs TRBV9 and TRBJ2-4, with 9 nucleotides matching TRBD1. The source of this sequence is a boy under three years old with a congenital heart defect. The sample consisted of thymocytes. CDR3 amino acids: CASSGGTGKNIQYF. The CDR3 coding sequence is TGTGCCAGCAGTGGTGGGACAGGGAAAAACATTCAGTACTTC.